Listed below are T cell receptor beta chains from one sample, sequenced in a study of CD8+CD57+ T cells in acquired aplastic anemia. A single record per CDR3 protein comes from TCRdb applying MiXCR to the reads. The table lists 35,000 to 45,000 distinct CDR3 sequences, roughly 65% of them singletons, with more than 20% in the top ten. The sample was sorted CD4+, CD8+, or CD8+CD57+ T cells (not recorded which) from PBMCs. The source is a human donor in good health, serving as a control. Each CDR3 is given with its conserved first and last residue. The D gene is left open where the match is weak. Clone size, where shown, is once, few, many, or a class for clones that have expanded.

CDR3 protein: CASSYSRLGQETQYF; CDR3 DNA: TGTGCCAGCAGTTACTCTCGTTTAGGGCAAGAGACCCAGTACTTC; V gene: TRBV6-5; clone size: -; J gene: TRBJ2-5; D gene: -
CDR3 protein: CASSRSDNQPQHF; CDR3 DNA: TGTGCCAGTAGTCGGTCGGACAATCAGCCCCAGCATTTT; V gene: TRBV19; clone size: -; J gene: TRBJ1-5; D gene: -
CDR3 protein: CASSMRRGSRYTGELFF; CDR3 DNA: TGTGCCAGTAGTATGAGGAGGGGGTCGCGGTACACCGGGGAGCTGTTTTTT; V gene: TRBV19; clone size: -; J gene: TRBJ2-2; D gene: -
CDR3 protein: CASSTSNTGELFF; CDR3 DNA: TGTGCCAGCAGCACGAGTAACACCGGGGAGCTGTTTTTT; V gene: TRBV9; clone size: -; J gene: TRBJ2-2; D gene: -
CDR3 protein: CASSLDLSVTYGYTF; CDR3 DNA: TGTGCCAGCAGCTTGGACTTGAGCGTTACTTATGGCTACACCTTC; V gene: TRBV5-4; clone size: -; J gene: TRBJ1-2; D gene: -
CDR3 protein: CASSDPAPGSTYEQYF; CDR3 DNA: TGTGCCAGCAGTGACCCAGCGCCAGGGTCAACCTACGAGCAGTACTTC; V gene: TRBV25-1; clone size: -; J gene: TRBJ2-7; D gene: -
CDR3 protein: CASSLGLAGGGNEQFF; CDR3 DNA: TGCGCCAGCAGCTTGGGACTAGCGGGGGGAGGCAATGAGCAGTTCTTC; V gene: TRBV5-1; clone size: many; J gene: TRBJ2-1; D gene: TRBD2
CDR3 protein: CASSYAPGQGDTEAFF; CDR3 DNA: TGTGCCAGCAGTTACGCACCGGGACAGGGGGACACTGAAGCTTTCTTT; V gene: TRBV6-5; clone size: -; J gene: TRBJ1-1; D gene: TRBD1
CDR3 protein: CASSLKSSDLGSPLHF; CDR3 DNA: TGTGCCAGCAGCTTAAAATCGTCGGACTTAGGTTCACCCCTCCACTTT; V gene: TRBV7-3; clone size: -; J gene: TRBJ1-6; D gene: -
CDR3 protein: CATSDSNRGDTQYF; CDR3 DNA: TGTGCCACCAGTGATTCGAACAGGGGCGATACGCAGTATTTT; V gene: TRBV24-1; clone size: few; J gene: TRBJ2-3; D gene: TRBD1
CDR3 protein: CATSADTNYNEQFF; CDR3 DNA: TGTGCCACCAGCGCAGATACCAACTACAATGAGCAGTTCTTC; V gene: TRBV15; clone size: -; J gene: TRBJ2-1; D gene: -
CDR3 protein: CSVQGRVPAGEQYF; CDR3 DNA: TGCAGCGTTCAGGGACGGGTCCCGGCTGGTGAGCAGTACTTC; V gene: TRBV29-1; clone size: -; J gene: TRBJ2-7; D gene: -
CDR3 protein: CATSSKGQQRNTEAFF; CDR3 DNA: TGTGCCACCAGCAGCAAGGGACAGCAAAGGAACACTGAAGCTTTCTTT; V gene: TRBV15; clone size: medium-sized; J gene: TRBJ1-1; D gene: TRBD1
CDR3 protein: CSGLQGDGYTF; CDR3 DNA: TGCAGCGGCCTACAGGGAGATGGCTACACCTTC; V gene: TRBV29-1; clone size: once; J gene: TRBJ1-2; D gene: -
CDR3 protein: CASSLKGGGGSTDTQYF; CDR3 DNA: TGTGCCAGCAGCTTAAAAGGGGGCGGGGGGAGCACAGATACGCAGTATTTT; V gene: TRBV11-2; clone size: many; J gene: TRBJ2-3; D gene: -
CDR3 protein: CSARVGAGGQETQYF; CDR3 DNA: TGCAGTGCTAGAGTGGGAGCGGGGGGCCAAGAGACCCAGTACTTC; V gene: TRBV20-1; clone size: -; J gene: TRBJ2-5; D gene: TRBD2
CDR3 protein: CASSLDDGRHGYTF; CDR3 DNA: TGTGCCAGCAGCTTAGATGACGGGAGACATGGCTACACCTTC; V gene: TRBV19; clone size: -; J gene: TRBJ1-2; D gene: -
CDR3 protein: CATSRDPGSHSPLHF; CDR3 DNA: TGTGCCACCAGCAGAGATCCGGGGTCCCATTCACCCCTCCACTTT; V gene: TRBV15; clone size: -; J gene: TRBJ1-6; D gene: -
CDR3 protein: CASSQSRDILF; CDR3 DNA: TGTGCCAGCAGCCAGAGCAGGGACATTCTCTTT; V gene: TRBV2; clone size: few; J gene: TRBJ1-1; D gene: -
CDR3 protein: CASSLARDRGWGYTF; CDR3 DNA: TGTGCCAGCAGCTTAGCGCGGGACAGGGGTTGGGGCTACACCTTC; V gene: TRBV7-8; clone size: -; J gene: TRBJ1-2; D gene: TRBD1
CDR3 protein: CASSFNRRDYEQYF; CDR3 DNA: TGTGCCAGCAGCTTTAACAGGAGAGACTACGAGCAGTACTTC; V gene: TRBV7-2; clone size: -; J gene: TRBJ2-7; D gene: -
CDR3 protein: CASREGGANYGYTF; CDR3 DNA: TGTGCCAGTCGCGAAGGGGGAGCTAACTATGGCTACACCTTC; V gene: TRBV10-3; clone size: -; J gene: TRBJ1-2; D gene: -
CDR3 protein: CASSLSGQETQYF; CDR3 DNA: TGTGCCAGCAGCTTATCGGGACAAGAGACCCAGTACTTC; V gene: TRBV7-7; clone size: few; J gene: TRBJ2-5; D gene: -
CDR3 protein: CASSLGLGTDDYGYTF; CDR3 DNA: TGTGCCAGCAGCTTAGGGCTAGGGACGGACGACTATGGCTACACCTTC; V gene: TRBV5-8; clone size: once; J gene: TRBJ1-2; D gene: -
CDR3 protein: CASSPGLGTGGNSPLHF; CDR3 DNA: TGTGCCAGCTCACCGGGTCTGGGGACAGGGGGGAATTCACCCCTCCACTTT; V gene: TRBV18; clone size: -; J gene: TRBJ1-6; D gene: TRBD1
CDR3 protein: CASSVPSGSYNEQFF; CDR3 DNA: TGTGCCAGCAGTGTTCCTAGCGGGAGCTACAATGAGCAGTTCTTC; V gene: TRBV25-1; clone size: -; J gene: TRBJ2-1; D gene: TRBD2
CDR3 protein: CATSHHRQGQGGYEQYF; CDR3 DNA: TGTGCCACCAGTCATCATCGTCAAGGACAGGGGGGATACGAGCAGTACTTC; V gene: TRBV24-1; clone size: -; J gene: TRBJ2-7; D gene: TRBD1
CDR3 protein: CSVRFDQELSSYEQYF; CDR3 DNA: TGCAGCGTACGATTCGACCAGGAGTTGAGCTCCTACGAGCAGTACTTC; V gene: TRBV29-1; clone size: few; J gene: TRBJ2-7; D gene: -
CDR3 protein: CSVVAGYEQYF; CDR3 DNA: TGCAGCGTTGTAGCGGGCTACGAGCAGTACTTC; V gene: TRBV29-1; clone size: -; J gene: TRBJ2-7; D gene: TRBD2
CDR3 protein: CASSESGNYGYTF; CDR3 DNA: TGTGCCAGCAGTGAATCGGGGAATTATGGCTACACCTTC; V gene: TRBV25-1; clone size: -; J gene: TRBJ1-2; D gene: -
CDR3 protein: CSVGDRGYEQYF; CDR3 DNA: TGCAGCGTTGGGGACAGGGGCTACGAGCAGTACTTC; V gene: TRBV29-1; clone size: -; J gene: TRBJ2-7; D gene: TRBD1
CDR3 protein: CASSLIDPLGYTF; CDR3 DNA: TGTGCCAGCAGCTTAATTGACCCTTTGGGCTACACCTTC; V gene: TRBV5-3; clone size: -; J gene: TRBJ1-2; D gene: -
CDR3 protein: CASSPSEAGILGGELFF; CDR3 DNA: TGTGCCAGTAGTCCCTCAGAAGCGGGCATACTTGGAGGGGAGCTGTTTTTT; V gene: TRBV19; clone size: -; J gene: TRBJ2-2; D gene: -